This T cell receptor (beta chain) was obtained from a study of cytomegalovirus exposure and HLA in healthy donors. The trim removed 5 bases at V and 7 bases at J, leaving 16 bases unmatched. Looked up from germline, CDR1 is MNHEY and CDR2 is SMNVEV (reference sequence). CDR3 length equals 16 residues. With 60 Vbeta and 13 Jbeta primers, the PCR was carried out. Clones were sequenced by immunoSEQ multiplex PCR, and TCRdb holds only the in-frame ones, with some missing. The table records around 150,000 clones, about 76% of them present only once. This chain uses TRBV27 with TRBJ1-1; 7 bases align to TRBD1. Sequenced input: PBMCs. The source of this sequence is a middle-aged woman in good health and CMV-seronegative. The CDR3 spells CASSPRTGLPTVEAFF. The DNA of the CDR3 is TGTGCCAGCAGTCCGCGGACAGGCCTCCCGACCGTTGAAGCTTTCTTT.